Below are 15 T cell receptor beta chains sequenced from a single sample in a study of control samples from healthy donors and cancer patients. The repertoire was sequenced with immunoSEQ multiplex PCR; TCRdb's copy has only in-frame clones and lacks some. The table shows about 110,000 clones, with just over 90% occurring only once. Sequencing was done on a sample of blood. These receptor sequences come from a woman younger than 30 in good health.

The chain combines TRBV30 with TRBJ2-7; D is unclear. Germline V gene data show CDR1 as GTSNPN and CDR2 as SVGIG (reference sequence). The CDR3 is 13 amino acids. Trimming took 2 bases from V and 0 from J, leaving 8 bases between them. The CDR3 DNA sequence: TGTGCCTGGAGTCCCGGCCCCTCCTACGAGCAGTACTTC. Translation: CAWSPGPSYEQYF.

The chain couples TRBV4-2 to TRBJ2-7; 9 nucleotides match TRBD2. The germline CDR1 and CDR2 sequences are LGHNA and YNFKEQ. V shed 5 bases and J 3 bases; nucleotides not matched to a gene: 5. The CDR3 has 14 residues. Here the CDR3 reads CASSDGAGGYEQYF. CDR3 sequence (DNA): TGTGCCAGCAGCGACGGAGCGGGAGGCTACGAGCAGTACTTC.

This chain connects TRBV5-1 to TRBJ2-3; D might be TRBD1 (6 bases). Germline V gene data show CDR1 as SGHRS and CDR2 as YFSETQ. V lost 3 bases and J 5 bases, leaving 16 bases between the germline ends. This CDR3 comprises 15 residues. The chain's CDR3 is CASSYRAPGVDTQYF. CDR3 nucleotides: TGCGCCAGCAGCTACCGGGCCCCAGGGGTAGATACGCAGTATTTT. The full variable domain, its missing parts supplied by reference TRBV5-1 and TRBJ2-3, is KAGVTQTPRYLIKTRGQQVTLSCSPISGHRSVSWYQQTPGQGLQFLFEYFSETQRNKGNFPGRFSGRQFSNSRSEMNVSTLELGDSALYLCASSYRAPGVDTQYFGPGTRLTVL.

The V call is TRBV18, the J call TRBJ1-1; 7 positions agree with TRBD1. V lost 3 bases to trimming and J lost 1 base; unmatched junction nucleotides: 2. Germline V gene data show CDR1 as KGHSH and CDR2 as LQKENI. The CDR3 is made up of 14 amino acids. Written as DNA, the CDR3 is TGTGCCAGCTCACCGGGACAGTCGAACACTGAAGCTTTCTTT. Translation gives CASSPGQSNTEAFF.

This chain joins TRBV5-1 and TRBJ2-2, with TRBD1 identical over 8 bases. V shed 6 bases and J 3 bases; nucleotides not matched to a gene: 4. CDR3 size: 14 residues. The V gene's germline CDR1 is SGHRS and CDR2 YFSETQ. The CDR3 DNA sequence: TGCGCCAGCACCCCGACAGGGGACACCGGGGAGCTGTTTTTT. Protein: CASTPTGDTGELFF.

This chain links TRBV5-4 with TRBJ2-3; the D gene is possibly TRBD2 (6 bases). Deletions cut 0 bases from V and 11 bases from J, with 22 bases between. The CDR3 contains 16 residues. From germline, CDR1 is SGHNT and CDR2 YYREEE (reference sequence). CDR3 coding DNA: TGTGCCAGCAGCTTGGAGTTGGCGCGGGGTACCCGGAAGCAGTATTTT. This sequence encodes CASSLELARGTRKQYF.

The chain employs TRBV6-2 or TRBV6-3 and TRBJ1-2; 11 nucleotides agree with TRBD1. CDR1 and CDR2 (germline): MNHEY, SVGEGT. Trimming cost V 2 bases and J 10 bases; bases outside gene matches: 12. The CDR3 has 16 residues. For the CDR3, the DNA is TGTGCCAGCAGTTACGCAACCGGGACAGGGGGATTTGTCTACACCTTC. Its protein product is CASSYATGTGGFVYTF.

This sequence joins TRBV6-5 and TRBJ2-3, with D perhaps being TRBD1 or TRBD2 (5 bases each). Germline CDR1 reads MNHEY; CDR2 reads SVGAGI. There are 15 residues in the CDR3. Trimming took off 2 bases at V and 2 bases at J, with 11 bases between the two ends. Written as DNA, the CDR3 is TGTGCCAGCAGTTACACCGGGACCTCCACAGATACGCAGTATTTT. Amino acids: CASSYTGTSTDTQYF.

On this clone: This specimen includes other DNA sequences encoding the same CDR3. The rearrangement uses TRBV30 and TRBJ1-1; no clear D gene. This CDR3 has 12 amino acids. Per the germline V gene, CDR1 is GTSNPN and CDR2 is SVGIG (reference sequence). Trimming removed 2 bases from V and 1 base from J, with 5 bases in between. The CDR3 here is CAWSIGNTEAFF. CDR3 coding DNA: TGTGCCTGGAGTATAGGGAACACTGAAGCTTTCTTT.

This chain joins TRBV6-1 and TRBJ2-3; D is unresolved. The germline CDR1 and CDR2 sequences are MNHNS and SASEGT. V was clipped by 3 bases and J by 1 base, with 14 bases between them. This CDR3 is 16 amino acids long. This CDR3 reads CASSDLRRGGTDTQYF. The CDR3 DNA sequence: TGTGCCAGCAGTGACCTAAGGAGAGGCGGCACAGATACGCAGTATTTT.

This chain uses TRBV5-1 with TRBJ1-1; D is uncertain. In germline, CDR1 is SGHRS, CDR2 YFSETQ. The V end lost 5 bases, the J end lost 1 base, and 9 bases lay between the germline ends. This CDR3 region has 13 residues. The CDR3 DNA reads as TGCGCCAGCAGAAAACAAGAGAACACTGAAGCTTTCTTT. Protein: CASRKQENTEAFF.

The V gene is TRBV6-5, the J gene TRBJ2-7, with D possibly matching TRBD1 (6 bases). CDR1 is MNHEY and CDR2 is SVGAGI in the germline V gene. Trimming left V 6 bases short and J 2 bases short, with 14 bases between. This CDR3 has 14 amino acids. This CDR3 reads CASSSGTIPYEQYF. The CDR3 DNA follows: TGTGCCAGCAGCTCCGGGACAATTCCCTACGAGCAGTACTTC.

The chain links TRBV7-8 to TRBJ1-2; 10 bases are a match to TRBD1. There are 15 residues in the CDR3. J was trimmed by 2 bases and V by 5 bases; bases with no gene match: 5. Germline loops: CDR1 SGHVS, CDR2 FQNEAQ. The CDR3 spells CASSPRDRGNYGYTF. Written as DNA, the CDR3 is TGTGCCAGCAGCCCTAGGGACAGGGGAAACTATGGCTACACCTTC.

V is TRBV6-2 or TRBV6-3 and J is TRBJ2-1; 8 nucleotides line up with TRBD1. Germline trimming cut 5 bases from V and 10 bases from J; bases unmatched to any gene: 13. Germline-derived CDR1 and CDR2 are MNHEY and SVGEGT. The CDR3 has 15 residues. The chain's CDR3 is CASSPNYQGAGEQFF. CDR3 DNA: TGTGCCAGCAGTCCGAACTATCAGGGGGCCGGGGAGCAGTTCTTC.

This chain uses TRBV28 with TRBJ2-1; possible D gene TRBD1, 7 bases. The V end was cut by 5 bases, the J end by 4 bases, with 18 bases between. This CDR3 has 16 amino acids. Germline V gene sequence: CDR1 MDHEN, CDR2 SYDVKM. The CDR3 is CASSPHTPGGYNEQFF. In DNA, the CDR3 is TGTGCCAGCAGTCCTCATACCCCAGGGGGGTACAATGAGCAGTTCTTC.